These 9 T cell receptor beta chains share one sample of origin, sequenced in a study of regulatory T cells in long-lasting Graves disease. Time point denoted: persistent/refractory GD, antithyroid drugs over 5 years with positive TRAb. Scientists built the TCR library using RNA that was extracted from PBMCs. Both iRepertoire HTBI primers and Arm-PCR of CDR3 regions were used to build the TCR beta libraries. TCRdb reanalysed the multiplex PCR reads using MiXCR and keeps one entry per CDR3 protein. The table records over 350,000 distinct CDR3 sequences, more than 20% of them present only once. The sample here was peripheral blood mononuclear cells (PBMCs), taken when the disease was refractory, from a patient treated with antithyroid drugs. These receptors originate from a female donor with Graves disease.

This clonotype occurred many times. The chain links TRBV28 to TRBJ1-1; D ambiguous. The ends were cut back, 2 bases at V and 0 bases at J, with 19 bases in the middle. The CDR3 has 18 residues. Germline CDR1 is MDHEN and CDR2 is SYDVKM. The CDR3 region is CASSLRGLHPSMNTEAFF. DNA for the CDR3: TGTGCCAGCAGTTTAAGAGGCCTACACCCTTCTATGAACACTGAAGCTTTCTTT.

The sample holds a few counts of this clonotype. The chain couples TRBV6-1 to TRBJ1-2; the match to TRBD1 covers 7 bases. The CDR3 consists of 13 residues. With V trimmed by 4 bases and J by 8 bases, 7 bases remained unmatched. Germline V CDR1 and CDR2: MNHNS, SASEGT. The CDR3 DNA follows: TGTGCCAGCAGTGCCTCGACAGGGACGGGCTACACCTTC. Translated, it gives CASSASTGTGYTF.

This clonotype was counted at least ten times. This sequence joins TRBV28 and TRBJ1-2; D perhaps matches TRBD1 (6 bases). The CDR3 consists of 15 residues. The germline V gene has CDR1 MDHEN and CDR2 SYDVKM. V was pared by 6 bases and J by 4 bases, with 18 bases between. The CDR3 is CASSYPNAGAYGYTF. As DNA, the CDR3 is TGTGCCAGCAGCTACCCTAACGCGGGGGCCTATGGCTACACCTTC.

This clonotype was seen a few times. The V call is TRBV20-1, the J call TRBJ2-2; 7 nucleotides align to TRBD1. The V gene end was trimmed by 4 bases and the J gene end by 4 bases; junction bases not matched to a gene: 12. Looked up from germline, CDR1 is DFQATT and CDR2 is SNEGSKA (reference sequence). The CDR3 sequence is 16 residues long. CDR3 sequence (DNA): TGCAGTGCTAAGAGGCCCCAGGGACAGCCCACCGGGGAGCTGTTTTTT. This codes for CSAKRPQGQPTGELFF.

Of note for this clonotype: This clone may be a read error of a much larger clone one base away. The gene calls are TRBV12-3 or TRBV12-4 and TRBJ2-7; TRBD2 is a possible D gene (5 bases). This CDR3 has 15 residues. CDR3 region: CASSLVGSLYYGQYF. In DNA, the CDR3 is TGTGCCAGCAGTTTAGTGGGGAGCCTCTACTACGGGCAGTACTTC.

The gene calls are TRBV29-1 and TRBJ2-2, with 9 bases that match TRBD1. V trimming: 1 base; J trimming: 4 bases; junction bases outside the gene matches: 7. The germline CDR1 and CDR2 sequences are SQVTM and ANQGSEA. CDR3 length: 16 residues. CDR3 nucleotides: TGCAGCGTTGAAGCTCTAAAGACAGGGGGCACCGGGGAGCTGTTTTTT. Its translation: CSVEALKTGGTGELFF.

The chain carries TRBV30 and TRBJ2-5; TRBD2 matches at 13 bases. Germline CDR1 reads GTSNPN; CDR2 reads SVGIG (reference sequence). CDR3 length: 18 residues. V shed 5 bases and J 4 bases; nucleotides not matched to a gene: 16. The CDR3 DNA is TGTGCCTGGGAGCCCGGGACTAGCGGGATTATGGGAGGAGAGACCCAGTACTTC. Its protein product is CAWEPGTSGIMGGETQYF.

This chain connects TRBV7-9 to TRBJ1-6; 7 positions agree with TRBD1. Trimming removed 3 bases from V and 7 bases from J; junction bases left unmatched: 3. This CDR3 comprises 14 residues. CDR1 is SEHNR and CDR2 is FQNEAQ in the germline V gene (reference sequence). The CDR3 reads CASSFQGENSPLHF. CDR3 DNA: TGTGCCAGCAGCTTTCAGGGGGAGAATTCACCCCTCCACTTT.

This clonotype was counted only a few times. A read error is likely, as this CDR3 ends without the conserved phenylalanine or tryptophan. This chain links TRBV12-3 or TRBV12-4 with TRBJ2-7; D remains ambiguous. This CDR3 has 13 residues. V was cut by 2 bases and J by 0 bases, with 5 bases left in between. The CDR3 sequence is CASSLLGSYEQYL. The CDR3, as DNA: TGTGCCAGCAGTTTACTGGGCTCCTACGAGCAGTACCTC.